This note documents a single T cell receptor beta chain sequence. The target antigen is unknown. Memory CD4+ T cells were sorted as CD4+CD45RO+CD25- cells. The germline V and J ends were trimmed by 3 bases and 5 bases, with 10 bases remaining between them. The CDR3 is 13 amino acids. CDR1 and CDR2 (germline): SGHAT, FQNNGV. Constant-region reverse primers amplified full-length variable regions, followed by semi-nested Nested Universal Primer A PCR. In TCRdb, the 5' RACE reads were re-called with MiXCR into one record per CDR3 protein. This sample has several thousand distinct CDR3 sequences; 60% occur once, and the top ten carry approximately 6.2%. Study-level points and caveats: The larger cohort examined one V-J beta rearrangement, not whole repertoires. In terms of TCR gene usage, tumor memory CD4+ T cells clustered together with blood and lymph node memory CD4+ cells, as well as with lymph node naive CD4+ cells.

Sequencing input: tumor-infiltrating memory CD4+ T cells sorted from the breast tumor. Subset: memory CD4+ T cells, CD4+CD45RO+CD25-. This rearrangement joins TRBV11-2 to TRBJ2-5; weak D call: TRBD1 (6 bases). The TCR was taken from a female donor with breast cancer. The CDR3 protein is CASSLDSLETQYF. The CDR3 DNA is TGTGCCAGCAGCTTGGACAGCTTGGAGACCCAGTACTTC.